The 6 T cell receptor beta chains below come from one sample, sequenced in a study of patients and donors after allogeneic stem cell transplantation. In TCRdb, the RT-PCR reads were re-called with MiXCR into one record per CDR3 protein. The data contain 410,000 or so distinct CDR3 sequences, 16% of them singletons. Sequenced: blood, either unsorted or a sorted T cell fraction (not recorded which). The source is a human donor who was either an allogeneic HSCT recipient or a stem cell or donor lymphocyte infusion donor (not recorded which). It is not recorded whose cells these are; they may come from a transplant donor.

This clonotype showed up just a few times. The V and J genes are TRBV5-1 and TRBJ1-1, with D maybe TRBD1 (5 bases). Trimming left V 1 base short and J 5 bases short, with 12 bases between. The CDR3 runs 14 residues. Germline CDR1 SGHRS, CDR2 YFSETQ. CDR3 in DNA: TGCGCCAGCAGCTTGAGGGAGGGGAAAACTGAAGCTTTCTTT. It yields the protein CASSLREGKTEAFF. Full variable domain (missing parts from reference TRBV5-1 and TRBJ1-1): KAGVTQTPRYLIKTRGQQVTLSCSPISGHRSVSWYQQTPGQGLQFLFEYFSETQRNKGNFPGRFSGRQFSNSRSEMNVSTLELGDSALYLCASSLREGKTEAFFGQGTRLTVV.

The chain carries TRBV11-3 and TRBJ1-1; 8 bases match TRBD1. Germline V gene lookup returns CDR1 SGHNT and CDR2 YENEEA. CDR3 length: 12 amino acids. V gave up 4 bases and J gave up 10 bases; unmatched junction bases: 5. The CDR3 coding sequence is TGTGCCAGCAGCTCGGACAGGGTGGGAGCTTTCTTT. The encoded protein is CASSSDRVGAFF.

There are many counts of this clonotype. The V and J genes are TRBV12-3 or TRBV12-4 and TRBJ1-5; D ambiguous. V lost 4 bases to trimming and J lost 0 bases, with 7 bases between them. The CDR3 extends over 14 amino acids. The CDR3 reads CASSSGYSNQPQHF. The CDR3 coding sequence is TGTGCCAGCAGTTCAGGATATAGCAATCAGCCCCAGCATTTT.

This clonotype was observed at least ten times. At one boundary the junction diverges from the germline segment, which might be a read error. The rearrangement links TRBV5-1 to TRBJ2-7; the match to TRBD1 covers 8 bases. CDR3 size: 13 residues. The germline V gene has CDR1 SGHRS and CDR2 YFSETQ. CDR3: CASRRTGSYEQYF. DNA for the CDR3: TGTGCCAGCAGGAGGACAGGGTCCTACGAGCAGTACTTC.

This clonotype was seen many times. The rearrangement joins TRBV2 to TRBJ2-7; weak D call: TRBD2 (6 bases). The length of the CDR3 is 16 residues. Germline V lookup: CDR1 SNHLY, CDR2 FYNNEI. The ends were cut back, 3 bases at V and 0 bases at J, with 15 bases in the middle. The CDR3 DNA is TGTGCCAGCAGTGAGAGGAGGGCAAAGAGCTCCTACGAGCAGTACTTC. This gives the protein CASSERRAKSSYEQYF.

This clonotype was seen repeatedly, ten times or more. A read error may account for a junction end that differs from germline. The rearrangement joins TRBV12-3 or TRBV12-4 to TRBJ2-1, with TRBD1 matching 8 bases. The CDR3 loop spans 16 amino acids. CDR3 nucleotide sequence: TGTGCCAGCACTTTACACTTGACAGGGGATAGAGATGAGCAGTTCTTC. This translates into CASTLHLTGDRDEQFF.